The text below deals with one T cell receptor (beta chain). The CDR3 totals 13 residues. J was trimmed by 7 bases and V by 5 bases; bases with no gene match: 7. These data originate in a study of blood T cell repertoires in COVID-19. At the level of the study: Nucleic acid was either cDNA or gDNA, and it came from T cells, B-cell-depleted T cells, or PBMCs.

TCRdb's copy holds only in-frame clones and misses some; the assay was immunoSEQ multiplex PCR. The table includes 150,000 to 200,000 clones, 80% to 85% detected once. Sequenced material: peripheral blood. The receptor was derived from a man between 65 and 79 years old with active or convalescent COVID-19. The V call is TRBV12-3 or TRBV12-4, the J call TRBJ1-2; 7 bases align to TRBD1. As DNA, the CDR3 is TGTGCCAGCAGTGGGACAGTAATAGTTGGCTACACCTTC. As protein: CASSGTVIVGYTF.